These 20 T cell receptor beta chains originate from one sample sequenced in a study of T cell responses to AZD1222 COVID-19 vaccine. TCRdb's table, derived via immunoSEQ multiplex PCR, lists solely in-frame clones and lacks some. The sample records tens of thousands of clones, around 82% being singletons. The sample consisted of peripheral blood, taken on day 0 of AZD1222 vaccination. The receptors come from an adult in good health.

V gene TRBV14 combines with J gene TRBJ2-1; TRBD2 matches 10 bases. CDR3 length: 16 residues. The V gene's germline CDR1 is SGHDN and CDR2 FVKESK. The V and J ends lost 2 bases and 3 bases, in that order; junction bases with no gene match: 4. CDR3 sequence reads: CASSQLSSGSYNEQFF. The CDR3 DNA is TGTGCCAGCAGCCAACTGTCTAGCGGGAGCTACAATGAGCAGTTCTTC. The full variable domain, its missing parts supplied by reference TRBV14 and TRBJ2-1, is EAGVTQFPSHSVIEKGQTVTLRCDPISGHDNLYWYRRVMGKEIKFLLHFVKESKQDESGMPNNRFLAERTGGTYSTLKVQPAELEDSGVYFCASSQLSSGSYNEQFFGPGTRLTVL.

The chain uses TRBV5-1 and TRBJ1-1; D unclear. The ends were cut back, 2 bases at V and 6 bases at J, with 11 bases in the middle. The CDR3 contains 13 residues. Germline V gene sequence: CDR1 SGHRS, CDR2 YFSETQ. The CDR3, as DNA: TGCGCCAGCAGCTTTGACCGAACCTCTGAAGCTTTCTTT. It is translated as CASSFDRTSEAFF.

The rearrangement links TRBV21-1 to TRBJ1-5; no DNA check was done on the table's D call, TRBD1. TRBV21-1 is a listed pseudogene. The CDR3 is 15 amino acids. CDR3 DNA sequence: TGTGCCAGCAGCAAAGGGACAAGAGGCAATCAGCCCCAGCATTTT. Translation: CASSKGTRGNQPQHF.

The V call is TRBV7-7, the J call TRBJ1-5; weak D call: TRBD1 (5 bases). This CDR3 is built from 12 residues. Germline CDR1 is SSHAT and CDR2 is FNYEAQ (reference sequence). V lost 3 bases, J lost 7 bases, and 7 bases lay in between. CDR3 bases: TGTGCCAGCAGCTTTGGGGGACAGCCCCAGCATTTT. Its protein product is CASSFGGQPQHF.

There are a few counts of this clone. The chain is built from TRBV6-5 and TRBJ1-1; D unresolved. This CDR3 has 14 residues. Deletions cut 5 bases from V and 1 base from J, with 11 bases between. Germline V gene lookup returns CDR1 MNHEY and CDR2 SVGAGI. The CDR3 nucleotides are TGTGCCAGCAGTACTGAACTATCGAACACTGAAGCTTTCTTT. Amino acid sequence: CASSTELSNTEAFF.

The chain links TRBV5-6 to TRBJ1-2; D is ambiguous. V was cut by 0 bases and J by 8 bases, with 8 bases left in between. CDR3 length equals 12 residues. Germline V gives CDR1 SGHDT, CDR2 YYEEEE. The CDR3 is CASSLVGFGYTF. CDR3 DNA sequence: TGTGCCAGCAGCTTGGTAGGGTTCGGCTACACCTTC.

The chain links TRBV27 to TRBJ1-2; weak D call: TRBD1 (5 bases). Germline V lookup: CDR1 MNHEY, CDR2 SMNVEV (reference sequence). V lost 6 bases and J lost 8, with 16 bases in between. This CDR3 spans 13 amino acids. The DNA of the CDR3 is TGTGCCAGCAGCCGAAGTGGGGGACGGGGCTACACCTTC. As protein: CASSRSGGRGYTF.

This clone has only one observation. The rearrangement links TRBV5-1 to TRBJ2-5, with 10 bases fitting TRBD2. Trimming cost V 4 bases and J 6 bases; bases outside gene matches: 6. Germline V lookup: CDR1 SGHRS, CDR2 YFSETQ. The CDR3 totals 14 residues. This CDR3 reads CASSPGTSEQTQYF. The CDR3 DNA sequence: TGCGCCAGCAGCCCCGGGACTAGCGAGCAGACCCAGTACTTC.

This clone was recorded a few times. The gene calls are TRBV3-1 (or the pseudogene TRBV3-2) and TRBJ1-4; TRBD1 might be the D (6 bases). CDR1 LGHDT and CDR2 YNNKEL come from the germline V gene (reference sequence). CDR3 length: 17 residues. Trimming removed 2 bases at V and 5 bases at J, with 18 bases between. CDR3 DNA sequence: TGTGCCAGCAGCCAACCCTCCCGGGGGGGCGCGAATGAAAAACTGTTTTTT. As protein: CASSQPSRGGANEKLFF.

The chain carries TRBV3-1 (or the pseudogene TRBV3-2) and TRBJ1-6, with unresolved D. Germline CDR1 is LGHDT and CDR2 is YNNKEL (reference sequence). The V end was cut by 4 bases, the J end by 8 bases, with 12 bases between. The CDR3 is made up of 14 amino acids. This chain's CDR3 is CASSPSGVYSPLHF. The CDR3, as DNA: TGTGCCAGCAGCCCCTCCGGGGTGTATTCACCCCTCCACTTT.

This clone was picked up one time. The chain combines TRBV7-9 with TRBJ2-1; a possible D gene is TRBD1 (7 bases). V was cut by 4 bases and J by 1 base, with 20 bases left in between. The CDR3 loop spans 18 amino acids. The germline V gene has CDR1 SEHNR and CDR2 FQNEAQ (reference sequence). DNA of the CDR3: TGTGCCAGCAGCTCGAACGAATTGACAGGGAGGTCCTACAATGAGCAGTTCTTC. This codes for CASSSNELTGRSYNEQFF.

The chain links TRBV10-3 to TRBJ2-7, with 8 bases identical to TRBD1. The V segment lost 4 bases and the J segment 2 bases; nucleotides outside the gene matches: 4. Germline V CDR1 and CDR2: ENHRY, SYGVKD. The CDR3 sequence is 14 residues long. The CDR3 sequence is CAISADRGPYEQYF. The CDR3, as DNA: TGTGCCATCAGTGCTGACAGGGGCCCCTACGAGCAGTACTTC.

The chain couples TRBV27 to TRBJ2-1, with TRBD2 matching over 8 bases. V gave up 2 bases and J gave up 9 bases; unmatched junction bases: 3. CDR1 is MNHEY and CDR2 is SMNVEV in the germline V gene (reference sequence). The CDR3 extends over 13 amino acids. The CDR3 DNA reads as TGTGCCAGCAGTTTAGCGGGGGGTGGTGAGCAGTTCTTC. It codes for CASSLAGGGEQFF.

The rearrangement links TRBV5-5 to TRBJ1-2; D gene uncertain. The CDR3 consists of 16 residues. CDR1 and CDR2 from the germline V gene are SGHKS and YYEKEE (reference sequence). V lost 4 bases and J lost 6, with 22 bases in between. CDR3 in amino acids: CASSVAWRGPGDGYTF. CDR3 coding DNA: TGTGCCAGCAGCGTGGCTTGGCGGGGTCCAGGCGATGGCTACACCTTC. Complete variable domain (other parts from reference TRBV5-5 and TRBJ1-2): DAGVTQSPTHLIKTRGQQVTLRCSPISGHKSVSWYQQVLGQGPQFIFQYYEKEERGRGNFPDRFSARQFPNYSSELNVNALLLGDSALYLCASSVAWRGPGDGYTFGSGTRLTVV.

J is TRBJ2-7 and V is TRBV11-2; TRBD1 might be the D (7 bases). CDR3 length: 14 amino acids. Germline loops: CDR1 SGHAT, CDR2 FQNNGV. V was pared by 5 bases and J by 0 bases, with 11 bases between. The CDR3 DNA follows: TGTGCCAGCAGCCCGCGGGACAGCTCCTACGAGCAGTACTTC. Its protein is CASSPRDSSYEQYF.

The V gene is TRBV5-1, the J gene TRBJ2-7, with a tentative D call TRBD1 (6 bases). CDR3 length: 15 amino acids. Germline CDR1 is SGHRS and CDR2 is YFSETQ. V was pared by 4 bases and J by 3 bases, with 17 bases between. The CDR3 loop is CASSPDPGTHYEQYF. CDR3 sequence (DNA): TGCGCCAGCAGCCCCGATCCCGGGACACACTACGAGCAGTACTTC.

CDR3 residues: CASTLQGNTYEQYF. As DNA, the CDR3 is TGTGCCAGCACCTTACAGGGGAACACCTACGAGCAGTACTTC. The V and J genes are TRBV6-5 and TRBJ2-7; 7 bases line up with TRBD1. This CDR3 contains 14 residues. Unmatched junction bases numbered 8, after V lost 7 bases and J lost 2 bases. Germline-derived CDR1 and CDR2 are MNHEY and SVGAGI.

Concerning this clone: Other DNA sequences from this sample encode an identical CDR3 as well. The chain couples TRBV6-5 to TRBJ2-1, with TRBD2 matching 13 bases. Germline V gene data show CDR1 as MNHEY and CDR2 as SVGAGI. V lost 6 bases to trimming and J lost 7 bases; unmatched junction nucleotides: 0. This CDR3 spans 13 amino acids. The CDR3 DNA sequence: TGTGCCAGCAGGACTAGCGGGGGGAATGAGCAGTTCTTC. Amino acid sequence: CASRTSGGNEQFF.

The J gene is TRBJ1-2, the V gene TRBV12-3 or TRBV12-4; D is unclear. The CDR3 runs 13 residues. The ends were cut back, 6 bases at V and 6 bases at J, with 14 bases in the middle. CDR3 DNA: TGTGCCAGCAGAGCAGGAGAAAAGCATGGCTACACCTTC. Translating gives CASRAGEKHGYTF.

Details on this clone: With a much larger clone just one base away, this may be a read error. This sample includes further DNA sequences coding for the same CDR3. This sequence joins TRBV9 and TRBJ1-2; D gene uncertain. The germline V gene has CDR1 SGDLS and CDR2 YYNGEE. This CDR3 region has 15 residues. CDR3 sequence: CASSVEGPHGNGYTF. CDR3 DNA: TGTGCCAGCAGTGTAGAGGGTCCACACGGGAATGGCTACACCTTC.